The present T cell receptor beta chain was sequenced within a study of T cell responses to AZD1222 COVID-19 vaccine. The germline CDR1 and CDR2 sequences are MRHNA and SNTAGT. The CDR3 loop spans 15 amino acids. V lost 6 bases and J 0 bases, leaving 12 bases between the germline ends. Assay: immunoSEQ multiplex PCR; the TCRdb copy retains only in-frame clones and omits some. Here the sample spans 60,000 to 75,000 clones, over 65% being singletons. The sequences come from peripheral blood, collected 28 days after the second AZD1222 dose. The chain employs TRBV6-4 and TRBJ1-3; maybe TRBD1 (5 bases). The TCR comes from an adult who received the AZD1222 COVID-19 vaccine. For the CDR3, the DNA is TGTGCCAGCAGAGGAGACAGCTACTCTGGAAACACCATATATTTT. This sequence encodes CASRGDSYSGNTIYF.